One sample yielded the 29 T cell receptor beta chains listed below, sequenced in a study of OX40 agonist ivuxolimab in advanced cancers. Generated by immunoSEQ multiplex PCR, the TCRdb table keeps only in-frame clones and is missing some. Counted here are around 140,000 clones, 90% occurring once; the ten biggest clones make up approximately 1%. The sequencing used CD4+ or CD8+ T cells sorted from blood, collected in a trial of the OX40 agonist ivuxolimab. The origin of the receptors is an adult with an advanced solid tumor such as melanoma, head and neck, liver or kidney cancer.

This sequence joins TRBV7-3 and TRBJ1-1; D call uncertain. The germline CDR1 and CDR2 sequences are SGHTA and FQGTGA. V shed 5 bases and J shed 2 bases, with 12 bases lying between them. There are 14 residues in the CDR3. CDR3 coding DNA: TGTGCCAGCAGCCGTGACGGGATCAACACTGAAGCTTTCTTT. Encoded protein: CASSRDGINTEAFF.

V usage is TRBV7-2 and J usage is TRBJ2-7; D gene uncertain. The germline V gene encodes CDR1 SGHTA and CDR2 FQGNSA. CDR3 length: 12 amino acids. Trimming stripped 3 bases from V and 3 bases from J, with 6 bases between. The CDR3 is CASSFSGYEQYF. CDR3 nucleotide sequence: TGTGCCAGCAGCTTTTCAGGCTACGAGCAGTACTTC.

This chain links TRBV6-5 with TRBJ2-1, with TRBD1 as a possible D gene (6 bases). This CDR3 is 15 amino acids long. V lost 6 bases to trimming and J lost 7 bases, with 19 bases between them. Germline V gene lookup returns CDR1 MNHEY and CDR2 SVGAGI. The CDR3 nucleotides are TGTGCCAGCAGGAATACAGGGTTGAGTGGGAATGAGCAGTTCTTC. Translating gives CASRNTGLSGNEQFF.

This chain links TRBV19 with TRBJ1-2, with D maybe TRBD1 (6 bases). The CDR3 covers 13 residues. Germline V CDR1 and CDR2: LNHDA, SQIVND (reference sequence). V was clipped by 8 bases and J by 8 bases, with 18 bases between them. CDR3 residues: CASSPTGSAGYTF. In DNA form, the CDR3 reads TGTGCCAGTTCCCCGACAGGTAGTGCGGGCTACACCTTC.

The chain recombines TRBV9 with TRBJ2-2; D assignment may be TRBD1 or TRBD2 (5 bases each). Germline CDR1 SGDLS, CDR2 YYNGEE. This CDR3 has 16 amino acids. V gave up 0 bases and J gave up 0 bases, with 9 bases separating them. CDR3 residues: CASSVVGTTNTGELFF. In DNA, the CDR3 is TGTGCCAGCAGCGTAGTGGGGACCACGAACACCGGGGAGCTGTTTTTT.

The V call is TRBV6-1, the J call TRBJ2-7, with no clear D. The V gene lost 2 bases and the J gene lost 4 bases, with 3 bases spanning the gap. Germline values: CDR1 MNHNS, CDR2 SASEGT. CDR3 size: 11 residues. The CDR3, as DNA: TGTGCCAGCAGTGAAAGATACGAGCAGTACTTC. This sequence encodes CASSERYEQYF.

The rearrangement links TRBV6-1 to TRBJ2-1; tentative D call: TRBD2 (5 bases). Trimming cost V 4 bases and J 0 bases, with 13 bases left between them. CDR1 and CDR2 (germline): MNHNS, SASEGT. The CDR3 consists of 16 residues. Written as DNA, the CDR3 is TGTGCCAGCAGTGTCCAGAGGGCTAGCTCCTACAATGAGCAGTTCTTC. Translating it yields CASSVQRASSYNEQFF.

The V and J genes are TRBV7-8 and TRBJ2-3, with 13 bases matching TRBD2. V was pared by 5 bases and J by 5 bases, with 7 bases of the junction left unmatched. The CDR3 is 16 amino acids. Germline V CDR1 and CDR2: SGHVS, FQNEAQ. CDR3 sequence reads: CASSQGTSGKIDTQYF. The CDR3 DNA reads TGTGCCAGCAGCCAAGGGACTAGCGGGAAGATAGATACGCAGTATTTT.

This clone showed up just a few times. CDR3 residues: CASSREPSSSYEQYF. DNA of the CDR3: TGTGCCAGCAGCCGGGAGCCCAGCAGCTCCTACGAGCAGTACTTC. This chain links TRBV4-2 with TRBJ2-7; tentative D call: TRBD2 (5 bases). Trimming shortened V by 4 bases and J by 0 bases, and 13 bases separated the two germline ends. The CDR3 has 15 amino acids. Germline V gene sequence: CDR1 LGHNA, CDR2 YNFKEQ.

The V and J genes are TRBV28 and TRBJ2-5, with a tentative D call TRBD2 (5 bases). The CDR3 totals 15 residues. Germline V gene lookup returns CDR1 MDHEN and CDR2 SYDVKM. Trimming took off 7 bases at V and 2 bases at J, with 17 bases between the two ends. CDR3 sequence: CASTTPRETQETQYF. As DNA, the CDR3 is TGTGCCAGCACCACCCCGAGGGAGACTCAAGAGACCCAGTACTTC.

This sequence joins TRBV7-2 and TRBJ1-5; D is perhaps TRBD1 (5 bases). Trimming removed 4 bases at V and 3 bases at J, with 13 bases between. CDR3 length equals 15 residues. The germline gives CDR1 SGHTA, CDR2 FQGNSA. The chain's CDR3 is CASSYFGGNNQPQHF. In DNA, the CDR3 is TGTGCCAGCAGCTATTTTGGGGGGAACAATCAGCCCCAGCATTTT.

The V gene is TRBV10-3, the J gene TRBJ2-3; D unresolved. Per the germline V gene, CDR1 is ENHRY and CDR2 is SYGVKD. The CDR3 loop spans 12 amino acids. V lost 8 bases to trimming and J lost 4 bases, with 10 bases between them. The CDR3 nucleotides are TGTGCCATCGGTGGTTCAGCAGATACGCAGTATTTT. Protein sequence: CAIGGSADTQYF.

This chain links TRBV14 with TRBJ2-1; possible D gene TRBD2, 6 bases. V lost 0 bases, J lost 16 bases, and 13 bases lay in between. The CDR3 extends over 12 amino acids. The germline V gene encodes CDR1 SGHDN and CDR2 FVKESK. The CDR3 nucleotides read TGTGCCAGCAGCCAAGATCGGGGGAGAACTTTCTTC. Amino acids: CASSQDRGRTFF.

Here the CDR3 DNA reads TGTGCCAGCAGTGACCCACCGGGATATGCCGTTATCTCTGGAAACACCATATATTTT. Translated, it gives CASSDPPGYAVISGNTIYF. The chain has TRBV6-1 and TRBJ1-3; D gene uncertain. The ends were cut back, 3 bases at V and 0 bases at J, with 21 bases in the middle. The CDR3 is made up of 19 amino acids. Germline CDR1 reads MNHNS; CDR2 reads SASEGT.

This chain connects TRBV11-3 to TRBJ2-2; the D call may be TRBD1 or TRBD2 (7 bases each). Trimming cost V 2 bases and J 5 bases, with 12 bases left between them. Germline CDR1 SGHNT, CDR2 YENEEA. The CDR3 runs 15 residues. The CDR3 spells CASSLQGGLTGELFF. The CDR3 coding sequence is TGTGCCAGCAGCTTACAGGGGGGGCTTACCGGGGAGCTGTTTTTT.

The chain employs TRBV14 and TRBJ2-3, with a tentative D call TRBD1 (6 bases). V lost 4 bases and J 10 bases, leaving 12 bases between the germline ends. Germline assignment: CDR1 SGHDN and CDR2 FVKESK. The CDR3 consists of 12 residues. Here the CDR3 DNA reads TGTGCCAGCAGCCCCAACAGGGCCGCGCAGTATTTT. This codes for CASSPNRAAQYF.

This clone occurred once. CDR3 residues: CASSHDRNQETQYF. The CDR3 DNA reads TGTGCCAGCAGTCACGACAGGAACCAAGAGACCCAGTACTTC. The J gene is TRBJ2-5, the V gene TRBV2; D is possibly TRBD1 (6 bases). V shed 5 bases and J shed 0 bases, with 10 bases lying between them. This CDR3 contains 14 residues. Germline CDR1 reads SNHLY; CDR2 reads FYNNEI.

CDR3 nucleotide sequence: TGCAGCGTTGATACAGGGAATGAAAAACTGTTTTTT. Its protein is CSVDTGNEKLFF. This sequence joins TRBV29-1 and TRBJ1-4; D perhaps matches TRBD1 (6 bases). Trimming left V 3 bases short and J 5 bases short, with 7 bases between. The V gene's germline CDR1 is SQVTM and CDR2 ANQGSEA. The CDR3 length is 12 residues.

The chain combines TRBV7-2 with TRBJ2-2; no definite D call. Deletions cut 6 bases from V and 7 bases from J, with 12 bases between. CDR3 length equals 13 residues. Per the germline V gene, CDR1 is SGHTA and CDR2 is FQGNSA. The CDR3 nucleotides read TGTGCCAGCAGGGATAGGGTGAACGGGGAGCTGTTTTTT. It is translated as CASRDRVNGELFF.

The V call is TRBV5-1, the J call TRBJ1-2; unclear D gene. The CDR3 extends over 12 amino acids. In germline, CDR1 is SGHRS, CDR2 YFSETQ. Trimming left V 0 bases short and J 6 bases short, with 6 bases between. DNA for the CDR3: TGCGCCAGCAGCTTGGGGACGGATGGCTACACCTTC. It yields the protein CASSLGTDGYTF.

The chain carries TRBV18 and TRBJ2-7, with D possibly being TRBD1 (5 bases). The CDR3 spans 15 residues. Per the germline V gene, CDR1 is KGHSH and CDR2 is LQKENI. Trimming took 0 bases from V and 1 from J, leaving 10 bases between them. This CDR3 reads CASSPPARASYEQYF. The CDR3 DNA reads TGTGCCAGCTCACCACCGGCCAGGGCATCCTACGAGCAGTACTTC.

This clone was recorded once. V and J are TRBV29-1 and TRBJ2-5; D is perhaps TRBD1 (6 bases). The end of the DNA aligns better with TRBJ2-7, so the J call may be wrong. This CDR3 spans 13 amino acids. CDR1 is SQVTM and CDR2 is ANQGSEA in the germline V gene. CDR3 region: CSVESDRTYEQYF. For the CDR3, the DNA is TGCAGCGTTGAAAGCGACAGGACCTACGAGCAGTACTTC.

In nucleotides, the CDR3 is TGCGCCAGCAGCTTGGCCCGTTATAAGGACACTGAAGCTTTCTTT. Protein product: CASSLARYKDTEAFF. The chain has TRBV5-1 and TRBJ1-1, with D unclear. The CDR3 sequence is 15 residues long. V was trimmed by 0 bases and J by 3 bases, leaving 12 bases between them. Germline V CDR1 and CDR2: SGHRS, YFSETQ.

The rearrangement joins TRBV27 to TRBJ2-7, with 8 bases matching TRBD2. CDR3 size: 16 residues. J was trimmed by 4 bases and V by 3 bases; bases with no gene match: 11. Germline-derived CDR1 and CDR2 are MNHEY and SMNVEV (reference sequence). CDR3 bases: TGTGCCAGCAGTTTGTCCGCGGGACTAGAGTCGTACGAGCAGTACTTC. It codes for CASSLSAGLESYEQYF.

J is TRBJ1-2 and V is TRBV19; D is unresolved. The CDR3 sequence is 16 residues long. Trimming removed 0 bases at V and 0 bases at J, with 11 bases between. Germline assignment: CDR1 LNHDA and CDR2 SQIVND (reference sequence). The CDR3 spells CASSIDLGRPNYGYTF. The CDR3 DNA reads as TGTGCCAGTAGTATAGATCTAGGCAGACCTAACTATGGCTACACCTTC.

V usage is TRBV28 and J usage is TRBJ2-2; D may be TRBD1 (6 bases). This CDR3 has 16 amino acids. V gave up 1 base and J gave up 0 bases, with 9 bases separating them. Germline assignment: CDR1 MDHEN and CDR2 SYDVKM. In DNA, the CDR3 is TGTGCCAGCAGTTTATTGCACAGGGCGAACACCGGGGAGCTGTTTTTT. This sequence encodes CASSLLHRANTGELFF.

V usage is TRBV4-3 and J usage is TRBJ2-7, with TRBD2 matching 11 bases. Looked up from germline, CDR1 is LGHNA and CDR2 is YSLEER. The CDR3 totals 15 residues. The junction had 5 bases not matched to a gene; V was cut back by 1 base and J by 6 bases. Written as DNA, the CDR3 is TGCGCCAGCAGCCAAGTTGGACTAGCGGGCTCCGAGCAGTACTTC. Encoded protein: CASSQVGLAGSEQYF.

The DNA for the CDR3 is TGTGCCAGCAGTTTAACAGACACGGACATTCAGTACTTC. Translated, it gives CASSLTDTDIQYF. The chain is built from TRBV28 and TRBJ2-4; D unresolved. The CDR3 runs 13 residues. V shed 2 bases and J shed 8 bases, with 10 bases lying between them. Germline values: CDR1 MDHEN, CDR2 SYDVKM.

The chain couples TRBV7-3 to TRBJ2-7, with 8 bases lining up with TRBD2. Germline trimming cut 1 base from V and 3 bases from J; bases unmatched to any gene: 5. Germline CDR1 and CDR2: SGHTA and FQGTGA. The length of the CDR3 is 15 residues. The CDR3 sequence: CASSLMAGGSYEQYF. Written as DNA, the CDR3 is TGTGCCAGCAGCTTAATGGCGGGAGGTAGCTACGAGCAGTACTTC.